This T cell receptor (beta chain) was documented in a study of shared T cell receptors in the human thymus. TCRdb's table, derived via immunoSEQ multiplex PCR, lists solely in-frame clones and lacks some. The sample lists hundreds of thousands of clones, more than 75% seen once, with 0.0094% in the top ten. The same data also went into a second study, on human thymus T cells. From that study: Resections obtained during corrective heart surgery supplied the thymus tissue.

The clonotype was recovered from a boy younger than two with a congenital heart defect. Sequenced: thymocytes.

DNA of the CDR3: TGTGCCAGCAGGGGGACTAGCGGGCCCCCTCCACAAAACATTCAGTACTTC. Encoded protein: CASRGTSGPPPQNIQYF. The J gene is TRBJ2-4, the V gene TRBV28, with 12 nucleotides matching TRBD2. This CDR3 is 17 amino acids long. V lost 6 bases to trimming and J lost 5 bases; unmatched junction nucleotides: 11. CDR1 and CDR2 from the germline V gene are MDHEN and SYDVKM.